This passage covers 3 T cell receptor beta chains from one sample sequenced in a study of early T cells in non-severe SARS-CoV-2 infection. TCRdb used MiXCR to reprocess the 5' RACE reads, holding one entry per CDR3 protein. The sample records fewer than 75,000 distinct CDR3 sequences, roughly 18% being singletons. Sequenced here: whole blood, sampled at baseline. The receptors originated from an adult who was a healthcare worker with PCR-confirmed SARS-CoV-2 infection or an uninfected control (not recorded which).

The genes are TRBV27 and TRBJ2-7; D is tentatively TRBD1 or TRBD2 (5 bases each). The germline CDR1 and CDR2 sequences are MNHEY and SMNVEV (reference sequence). The CDR3 covers 13 residues. The ends were cut back, 11 bases at V and 5 bases at J, with 19 bases in the middle. The CDR3 nucleotides are TGTGCCGCCGGAGCCGGGACGGTCAACGAGCAGTACTTC. It yields the protein CAAGAGTVNEQYF.

This clonotype was picked up many times. The chain links TRBV7-8 to TRBJ2-7; D unclear. Looked up from germline, CDR1 is SGHVS and CDR2 is FQNEAQ. The CDR3 has 11 residues. The V end lost 8 bases, the J end lost 0 bases, and 5 bases lay between the germline ends. The CDR3 is CASLDSYEQYF. CDR3 DNA sequence: TGTGCCAGCCTGGACTCCTACGAGCAGTACTTC.

This clonotype was counted only a few times. This chain uses TRBV4-2 with TRBJ1-1; 7 bases match TRBD1. Germline V gives CDR1 LGHNA, CDR2 YNFKEQ. Unmatched junction bases numbered 10, after V lost 1 base and J lost 5 bases. CDR3 size: 16 residues. The CDR3, as DNA: TGTGCCAGCAGCCAAGGATTAGGGCAGGGGGTAACTGAAGCTTTCTTT. It specifies CASSQGLGQGVTEAFF.